This section outlines one TCR beta chain sequence together with its context. Its antigen is undetermined. Germline CDR1 reads GTSNPN; CDR2 reads SVGIG (reference sequence). The V segment lost 6 bases and the J segment 12 bases; nucleotides outside the gene matches: 10. CDR3 length: 11 residues. Using immunoSEQ multiplex PCR, the repertoire was profiled, and TCRdb retains in-frame clones only, with some absent. Of around 58,000 clones listed, about 86% are singletons. This entry comes from a study of a mutant IDH1 vaccine in newly diagnosed glioma. Study summary: With temozolomide cycles, or 4-6 weeks after radiotherapy alone, vaccination was started. Those enrolled had earlier been treated with radiotherapy, temozolomide, or both, mostly both.

This sample's time point: week 5, during vaccination. What each vaccine dose contained was 300 ug of mutant IDH1 20-mer peptide, accompanied by topical imiquimod. The V gene is TRBV30, the J gene TRBJ1-1, with 7 bases identical to TRBD1. The TCR originated in a young man with glioma. The source was PBMCs, collected from a glioma patient whose treatment included an IDH1 peptide vaccine. DNA for the CDR3: TGTGCCTGTAACCGACAGGGCCGAACTTTCTTT. Its translation: CACNRQGRTFF.